The 11 T cell receptor beta chains below were found in one sample sequenced in a study of Ad26.COV2.S vaccination and SARS-CoV-2 variants. Profiling relied on immunoSEQ multiplex PCR, and the TCRdb table lists in-frame clones only, not all of them. The sample holds about 350,000 clones, about 88% seen once. Treatment in this sample: over 15 received Ad26.COV2.S at low or high dose, single or two shots; about 5 received placebo; per-sample allocation not given. Following the first vaccine or placebo injection, samples were taken on day 63. The specimen was peripheral blood, collected in a trial of Ad26.COV2.S vaccine versus placebo. Receptors originate from a person between 18 and 60 years old who received the Ad26.COV2.S COVID-19 vaccine or a placebo.

The chain joins TRBV27 to TRBJ2-6; TRBD1 aligns across 7 bases. This CDR3 contains 15 residues. In germline, CDR1 is MNHEY, CDR2 SMNVEV (reference sequence). Germline trimming cut 6 bases from V and 2 bases from J; bases unmatched to any gene: 4. The CDR3 here is CASSLTGAGANVLTF. The CDR3, as DNA: TGTGCCAGCAGCCTCACAGGGGCTGGGGCCAACGTCCTGACTTTC.

This clone was recorded only once. The rearrangement links TRBV5-1 to TRBJ2-7, with D possibly matching TRBD1 (6 bases). Germline V gives CDR1 SGHRS, CDR2 YFSETQ. This CDR3 has 14 residues. V lost 4 bases to trimming and J lost 4 bases, with 15 bases between them. CDR3 in amino acids: CASSQDQGPYEQYF. CDR3 sequence (DNA): TGCGCCAGCAGCCAAGACCAGGGGCCGTACGAGCAGTACTTC.

V usage is TRBV5-1 and J usage is TRBJ2-3; D tentatively reads TRBD1 or TRBD2 (5 bases each). Trimming pared 5 bases from V and 2 bases from J, leaving 12 bases between. The CDR3 length is 14 residues. Germline V gene sequence: CDR1 SGHRS, CDR2 YFSETQ. The CDR3 nucleotides are TGCGCCAGCAGAGGGGACCAGACCACAGATACGCAGTATTTT. Amino acid sequence: CASRGDQTTDTQYF.

In this sample, this clone turned up once. The gene calls are TRBV28 and TRBJ2-7; D remains ambiguous. V dropped 1 base and J dropped 0 bases, with 13 bases sitting between them. Germline-derived CDR1 and CDR2 are MDHEN and SYDVKM. This CDR3 has 16 residues. In DNA form, the CDR3 reads TGTGCCAGCAGTTTATCCAGTAATGTCCTCTCCTACGAGCAGTACTTC. Translating gives CASSLSSNVLSYEQYF. Variable domain in full (rest from reference TRBV28 and TRBJ2-7): DVKVTQSSRYLVKRTGEKVFLECVQDMDHENMFWYRQDPGLGLRLIYFSYDVKMKEKGDIPEGYSVSREKKERFSLILESASTNQTSMYLCASSLSSNVLSYEQYFGPGTRLTVT.

This chain connects TRBV7-3 to TRBJ2-7; D not resolved. Germline V gene data show CDR1 as SGHTA and CDR2 as FQGTGA. This CDR3 comprises 11 residues. V was clipped by 2 bases and J by 1 base, with 0 bases between them. The CDR3: CASSLSYEQYF. CDR3 nucleotide sequence: TGTGCCAGCAGCTTATCCTACGAGCAGTACTTC.

J is TRBJ1-1 and V is TRBV7-6; tentatively, D is TRBD1 (6 bases). Trimming took 4 bases from V and 2 from J, leaving 11 bases between them. Germline V gene lookup returns CDR1 SGHVS and CDR2 FNYEAQ. CDR3 length: 14 amino acids. In DNA, the CDR3 is TGTGCCAGCAGCTCGGCCAGGGGAAACACTGAAGCTTTCTTT. This sequence encodes CASSSARGNTEAFF. Combining the CDR3 with reference TRBV7-6 and TRBJ1-1 gives the whole variable domain GAGVSQSPRYKVTKRGQDVALRCDPISGHVSLYWYRQALGQGPEFLTYFNYEAQQDKSGLPNDRFSAERPEGSISTLTIQRTEQRDSAMYRCASSSARGNTEAFFGQGTRLTVV.

The chain links TRBV3-1 (or the pseudogene TRBV3-2) to TRBJ2-7; D is unresolved. The CDR3 contains 14 residues. The germline CDR1 and CDR2 sequences are LGHDT and YNNKEL (reference sequence). Between the trimmed V and J ends, which lost 0 bases and 7 bases, there was a span of 13 bases. This CDR3 is CASSQDFLAREQYF. The CDR3 DNA reads as TGTGCCAGCAGCCAAGATTTCCTGGCGCGGGAGCAGTACTTC.

This clone was seen at least ten times. The chain employs TRBV6-2 or TRBV6-3 and TRBJ2-5; 9 bases align to TRBD2. Germline CDR1 and CDR2: MNHEY and SVGEGT. The CDR3 consists of 17 residues. After removal of 3 bases from V and 4 bases from J, the junction contained 12 bases not matched to a gene. In DNA, the CDR3 is TGTGCCAGCAGTTATGATCATCCAAGCGGGAGGTCAGAGACCCAGTACTTC. Translated, it gives CASSYDHPSGRSETQYF.

The gene calls are TRBV5-1 and TRBJ2-2, with 10 bases lining up with TRBD2. The CDR3 is 16 amino acids. CDR1 SGHRS and CDR2 YFSETQ come from the germline V gene. Trimming at V came to 1 base and at J to 6 bases, leaving 6 bases not matched to a gene. CDR3 in DNA: TGCGCCAGCAGCTTGAGTACTAGCGGGAAATCCGGGGAGCTGTTTTTT. Its translation: CASSLSTSGKSGELFF.

CDR3: CASSLGPGTGNTEAFF. DNA for the CDR3: TGTGCCAGCAGCTTAGGTCCCGGGACAGGGAACACTGAAGCTTTCTTT. This sequence joins TRBV11-3 and TRBJ1-1; TRBD1 matches 8 bases. Germline V gene sequence: CDR1 SGHNT, CDR2 YENEEA. With 1 base clipped from V and 1 base from J, the junction kept 5 bases outside the gene matches. The CDR3 loop spans 16 amino acids.

The chain combines TRBV7-2 with TRBJ2-7, with unresolved D. This CDR3 region has 14 residues. CDR1 and CDR2 (germline): SGHTA, FQGNSA. V was clipped by 1 base and J by 0 bases, with 7 bases between them. Written as DNA, the CDR3 is TGTGCCAGCAGCTTAGGTCCGGGCTCCTACGAGCAGTACTTC. Translation: CASSLGPGSYEQYF. Based on the CDR3 plus reference TRBV7-2 and TRBJ2-7, the full variable domain is GAGVSQSPSNKVTEKGKDVELRCDPISGHTALYWYRQSLGQGLEFLIYFQGNSAPDKSGLPSDRFSAERTGGSVSTLTIQRTQQEDSAVYLCASSLGPGSYEQYFGPGTRLTVT.